The 9 T cell receptor beta chains presented below share a single source sample, sequenced in a study of shared clonotypes between healthy human individuals. The method was immunoSEQ multiplex PCR; TCRdb's version includes in-frame clones alone and lacks a portion of them. There are 100,000 or so clones in the sample; roughly 45% occur only once, and less than 15% lies in the top ten. The sequencing sample was made of PBMCs. Every receptor here comes from a woman in her 40s in good health. Some clones in this sample may be carry-over from other donors' samples.

There are a few counts of this clone. Here the CDR3 DNA reads TGTGCCAGTAGTATTCGGACCGGGGAAGATACGCAGTATTTT. Translating it yields CASSIRTGEDTQYF. The rearrangement joins TRBV19 to TRBJ2-3, with D possibly being TRBD2 (5 bases). The germline V and J ends were trimmed by 3 bases and 5 bases, with 12 bases remaining between them. Germline-derived CDR1 and CDR2 are LNHDA and SQIVND (reference sequence). The CDR3 has 14 amino acids.

In the case of this clone: This may be a read error: a much more frequent sequence differs by one nucleotide. The rearrangement uses TRBV15 and TRBJ2-5, with D possibly matching TRBD2 (6 bases). Trimming took 5 bases from V and 0 from J, leaving 13 bases between them. This CDR3 spans 15 amino acids. CDR1 is LNHNV, CDR2 YYDKDF, per germline (reference sequence). Here the CDR3 DNA reads TGTGCCACCAGCGGAGGGAAGAGGTACCAAGAGACCCAGTACTTC. Its protein is CATSGGKRYQETQYF.

Of note for this clone: A far larger clone is one nucleotide away, so this likely arose from a read error. The chain is built from TRBV10-3 and TRBJ2-7, with 7 bases matching TRBD2. The CDR3 runs to 13 residues. CDR1 is ENHRY, CDR2 SYGVKD, per germline. CDR3: CAIRDPGGYERYF. The CDR3 DNA follows: TGTGCCATCAGGGACCCGGGAGGCTACGAGCGGTACTTC.

The table lists this clone with many counts. The J gene is TRBJ2-7, the V gene TRBV10-3, with 9 bases aligning to TRBD1. CDR3 length equals 12 residues. Germline CDR1 ENHRY, CDR2 SYGVKD. V lost 9 bases and J lost 5; bases outside the gene matches: 5. The CDR3 bases are TGTGCCATACGACAGGGGGAGGACGAGCAGTACTTC. Protein sequence: CAIRQGEDEQYF.

The chain carries TRBV4-3 and TRBJ2-5, with 8 bases aligning to TRBD1. V trimming: 3 bases; J trimming: 5 bases; junction bases outside the gene matches: 8. This CDR3 has 15 amino acids. The germline CDR1 and CDR2 sequences are LGHNA and YSLEER. This chain's CDR3 is CASSQIAGGEETQYF. For the CDR3, the DNA is TGCGCCAGCAGCCAGATCGCAGGGGGCGAGGAGACCCAGTACTTC.

The sample holds many counts of this clone. The rearrangement uses TRBV6-5 and TRBJ2-5, with 8 nucleotides matching TRBD2. The CDR3 is made up of 15 amino acids. Germline CDR1 and CDR2: MNHEY and SVGAGI. Losses at the gene ends were 4 bases for V and 5 bases for J; bases not matched to a gene: 9. The CDR3 region is CASSLAGGVMETQYF. CDR3 in DNA: TGTGCCAGCAGTTTGGCGGGAGGCGTTATGGAGACCCAGTACTTC.

This chain connects TRBV19 to TRBJ1-1; possible D gene TRBD1, 5 bases. The CDR3 length is 14 residues. V dropped 2 bases and J dropped 5 bases, with 12 bases sitting between them. Germline V gene lookup returns CDR1 LNHDA and CDR2 SQIVND (reference sequence). CDR3: CASSIRGRGTEAFF. As DNA, the CDR3 is TGTGCCAGTAGTATAAGGGGACGTGGGACTGAAGCTTTCTTT.

The chain joins TRBV7-8 to TRBJ2-7; D ambiguous. Germline CDR1 and CDR2: SGHVS and FQNEAQ. This CDR3 spans 14 amino acids. Trimming removed 3 bases at V and 0 bases at J, with 9 bases between. The CDR3 sequence is CASSFGQSSYEQYF. Here the CDR3 DNA reads TGTGCCAGCAGCTTTGGGCAGAGCTCCTACGAGCAGTACTTC.

The chain uses TRBV5-6 and TRBJ2-7, with 7 bases lining up with TRBD2. This CDR3 contains 14 residues. V lost 0 bases, J lost 3 bases, and 3 bases stayed unmatched. Germline CDR1 is SGHDT and CDR2 is YYEEEE. The CDR3 DNA reads as TGTGCCAGCAGCTTGGGTGCGGGAGTCTACGAGCAGTACTTC. Translating it yields CASSLGAGVYEQYF.